This T cell receptor beta chain comes out of a study of blood T cell repertoires in COVID-19. Across the study: Acute and convalescent COVID-19 specimens originated in the United States, Italy and Spain. PBMCs, B-cell-depleted T cells, or T cells provided the cDNA or gDNA that made up the material.

The CDR3 covers 15 residues. V shed 3 bases and J shed 0 bases, with 11 bases lying between them. From germline, CDR1 is LGHDT and CDR2 YNNKEL (reference sequence). Authors' processing steps: Reference gene primer amplification in the assay estimated nucleated cell counts. Sequenced by immunoSEQ multiplex PCR; TCRdb stores in-frame clones only, minus some. V, J and clone size derive from that table, while D and trimming were established from the DNA sequence. The profile shows fewer than 350,000 clones, around 90% of them singletons. This clone was detected once. The sequence came from a man younger than 30 with active or convalescent COVID-19. This chain joins TRBV3-1 (or the pseudogene TRBV3-2) and TRBJ1-1; the D gene is possibly TRBD1 (6 bases). Specimen: peripheral blood. CDR3 region: CASSHMGHVNTEAFF. The CDR3 DNA follows: TGTGCCAGCAGCCATATGGGACACGTGAACACTGAAGCTTTCTTT.